There are many counts of the clone carrying this T cell receptor (beta chain). Its antigen is as yet unknown. The data derive from a study of CD8 T cells in ankylosing spondylitis. Points from the study as a whole: Significantly higher representation of disease-linked clones was reported for matched ankylosing spondylitis synovial fluid. Fewer than ten highly homologous variants made up a TCR beta motif that seemed to typify ankylosing spondylitis blood.

Preparation of TCR beta libraries was done by quantitative 5'-RACE with molecular barcodes. TCRdb used MiXCR to reprocess the 5' RACE reads, holding one entry per CDR3 protein. The sample includes about 120,000 distinct CDR3 sequences, 12% to 15% of them seen just once. This CDR3 spans 12 amino acids. Between the trimmed V and J ends, which lost 6 bases and 7 bases, there was a span of 14 bases. Germline V gene lookup returns CDR1 DFQATT and CDR2 SNEGSKA (reference sequence). The sample taken for sequencing was blood, either unsorted or a sorted T cell fraction (not recorded which). The chain joins TRBV20-1 to TRBJ2-3; D is undetermined. This sequence originates from a female donor with ankylosing spondylitis or in good health (not recorded which). The CDR3 protein is CSALWTENTQYF. The CDR3, as DNA: TGCAGTGCCCTTTGGACCGAGAATACGCAGTATTTT.